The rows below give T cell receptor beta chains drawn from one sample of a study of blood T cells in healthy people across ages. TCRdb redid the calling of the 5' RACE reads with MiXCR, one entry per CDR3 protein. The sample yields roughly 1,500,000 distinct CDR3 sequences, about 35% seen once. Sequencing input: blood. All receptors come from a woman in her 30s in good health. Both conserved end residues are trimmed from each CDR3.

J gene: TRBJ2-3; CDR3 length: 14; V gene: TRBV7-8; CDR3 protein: ASSPGLAESTDTQY
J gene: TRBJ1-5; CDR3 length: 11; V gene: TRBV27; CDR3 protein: ASSLSSGGGQH
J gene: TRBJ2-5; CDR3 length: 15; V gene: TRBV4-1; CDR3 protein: ASRQGPLGGAEETQY
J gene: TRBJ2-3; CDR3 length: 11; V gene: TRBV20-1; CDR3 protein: SADGTYDDTQY
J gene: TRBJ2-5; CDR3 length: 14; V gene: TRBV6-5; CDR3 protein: ASMLNQGLRQETQY
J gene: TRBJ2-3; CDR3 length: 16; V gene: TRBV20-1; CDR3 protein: SAETSGGSLPGTDTQY
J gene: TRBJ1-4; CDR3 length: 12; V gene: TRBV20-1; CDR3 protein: SASASWENEKLF
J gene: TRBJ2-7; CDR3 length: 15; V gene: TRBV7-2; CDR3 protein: ASSFAPPGHLSYEQY
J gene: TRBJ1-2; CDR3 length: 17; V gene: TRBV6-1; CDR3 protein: ASSPYGSGQGAKEDGYT
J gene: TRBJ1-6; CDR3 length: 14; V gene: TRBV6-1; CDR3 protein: ASSESQSSYNSPLH
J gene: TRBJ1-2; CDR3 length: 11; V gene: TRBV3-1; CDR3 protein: ASSQDPNYGYT
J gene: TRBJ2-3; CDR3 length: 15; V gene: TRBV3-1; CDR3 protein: ASSLGSVGGSTDTQY
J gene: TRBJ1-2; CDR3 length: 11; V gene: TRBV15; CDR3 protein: AASRDQGLGYT
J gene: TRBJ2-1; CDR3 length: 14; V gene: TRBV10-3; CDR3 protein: ATSAAPGQGFNEQF
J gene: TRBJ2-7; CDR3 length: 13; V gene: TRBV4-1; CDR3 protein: ASSHASGAHYEQY
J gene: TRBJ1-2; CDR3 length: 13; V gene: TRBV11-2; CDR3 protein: ASSFTGTAPYGYT
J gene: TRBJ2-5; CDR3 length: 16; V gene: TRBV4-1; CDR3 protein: ASSLRPTTSGGIETQY
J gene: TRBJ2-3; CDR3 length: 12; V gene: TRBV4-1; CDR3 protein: ASSPDRFTDTQY
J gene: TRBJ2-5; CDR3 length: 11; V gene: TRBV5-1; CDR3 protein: ASTLRAQETQY
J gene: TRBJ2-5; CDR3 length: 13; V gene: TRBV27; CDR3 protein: ASSQGGLDGETQY
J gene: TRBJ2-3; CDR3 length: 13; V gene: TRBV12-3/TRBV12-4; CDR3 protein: ASSFYGGLTDTQY
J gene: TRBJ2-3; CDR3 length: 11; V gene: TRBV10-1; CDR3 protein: ASNPDRGDTQY
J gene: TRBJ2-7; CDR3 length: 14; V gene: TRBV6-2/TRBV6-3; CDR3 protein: ASRPLLLAGEREQY